Here is one T cell receptor (beta chain) with its context. Antigen: not known. Carried by the TCR beta cDNA libraries were unique molecular identifiers. Using its own MiXCR run on the PCR reads, TCRdb lists one record per CDR3 protein. The repertoire holds roughly 600,000 distinct CDR3 sequences, about 40% seen once, with 1.7% in the top ten. This record belongs to a study of post-analysis software for immune sequencing data. Findings of the study overall: When the samples were clustered directly with F measure, those that had been prepared in the same batch showed strong co-clustering.

The TCR sequence derives from a girl aged 10 to 17 with multiple sclerosis. Sequenced material: blood.

The CDR3 region is CSAGGQLNTEAFF. Here the CDR3 DNA reads TGCAGCGCGGGGGGACAGTTGAACACTGAAGCTTTCTTT. The gene calls are TRBV29-1 and TRBJ1-1, with 7 bases aligning to TRBD1. The CDR3 totals 13 residues. Germline values: CDR1 SQVTM, CDR2 ANQGSEA. Losses at the gene ends were 7 bases for V and 0 bases for J; bases not matched to a gene: 5.